The TCR beta chain described here comes from a study of CD8+CD57+ T cells in acquired aplastic anemia. Unmatched junction bases numbered 18, after V lost 4 bases and J lost 3 bases. Germline V lookup: CDR1 LNHDA, CDR2 SQIVND (reference sequence). The CDR3 covers 18 residues. For sequencing, patients were chosen who had shown expansion of CD8+CD57+ cells by flow cytometry. Ten or more counts support this clonotype. Genomic DNA provided the template from which TCR beta VDJ and CDR3 profiles were obtained. Each CDR3 protein is one row after TCRdb ran MiXCR on the reads. The sample includes under 200,000 distinct CDR3 sequences, 47% seen only once; the top ten take approximately 3%.

The clonotype originates from a human donor with aplastic anemia. The chain links TRBV19 to TRBJ2-7; 7 bases are a match to TRBD1. Sample: sorted CD4+, CD8+, or CD8+CD57+ T cells (not recorded which) from PBMCs. The CDR3 DNA follows: TGTGCCAGTAGTACCGACAGGGTGGGGTCTGGGTCACTCTACGAGCAGTACTTC. Its protein product is CASSTDRVGSGSLYEQYF.